The rows below give T cell receptor beta chains drawn from one sample of a study of response to subunit inactivated influenza vaccine. In TCRdb, the RT-PCR reads were re-called with MiXCR into one record per CDR3 protein. The sample yields hundreds of thousands of distinct CDR3 sequences, 18% seen once. Sequenced here: PBMCs from blood, sampled 5 days after vaccination. The receptors were gathered from a man in his fifties who received an inactivated influenza vaccine. Both conserved end residues are part of each CDR3. Each record gives: CDR3 length, V gene, J gene, clone size, CDR3 protein. Expanded clones are given a class, and other clones once, few, many or no size at all.

17	TRBV6-2/TRBV6-3	TRBJ2-7	few	CASSYIASGTRSYEQYF
14	TRBV11-3	TRBJ2-1	.	CASSLGRVNNEQFF
14	TRBV5-1	TRBJ2-7	few	CASTPGGSSYEQYF
12	TRBV10-3	TRBJ1-2	.	CAISAPPYGYTF
15	TRBV4-2	TRBJ2-7	few	CASSHEDRGSYEQYF
14	TRBV6-5	TRBJ1-4	.	CASSHGQPNEKLFF
16	TRBV5-5	TRBJ2-2	few	CASSFGRRANTGELFF
17	TRBV27	TRBJ2-2	few	CASTGKYAAGPTGELFF
14	TRBV19	TRBJ1-5	once	CASRTGGSNQPQHF
18	TRBV4-3	TRBJ2-1	few	CASSQDFGGRALWNEQFF
13	TRBV3-1	TRBJ2-7	few	CASSQGGTGPQYF
16	TRBV20-1	TRBJ2-1	.	CSAMVPSGISYNEQFF
14	TRBV4-2	TRBJ1-2	.	CASSQDMGYHGYTF
17	TRBV6-1	TRBJ2-7	.	CASSPGLAGGKQYEQYF
14	TRBV20-1	TRBJ1-5	few	CSASVGPLNQPQHF
15	TRBV5-1	TRBJ2-3	.	CASSLTRPSPDTQYF
14	TRBV10-2	TRBJ2-7	.	CASSDHHVRYEQYF
11	TRBV20-1	TRBJ2-3	.	CSATPPSTQYF
15	TRBV20-1	TRBJ2-3	few	CSARGAGRGTDTQYF
13	TRBV6-2/TRBV6-3	TRBJ2-5	many	CASSWDWPETQYF
15	TRBV4-2	TRBJ2-5	few	CASSRILSGESTQYF
15	TRBV7-9	TRBJ2-5	few	CASRLQTGLQETQYF
14	TRBV6-5	TRBJ2-5	.	CASSYGYPGETQYF
18	TRBV11-2	TRBJ2-1	few	CASTSRGSGSLSYNEQFF
15	TRBV12-3/TRBV12-4	TRBJ2-2	.	CASKPGLAGAGELFF
14	TRBV6-1	TRBJ2-7	.	CASSALGLPYELYF
14	TRBV5-1	TRBJ1-1	.	CASSQGQESTEAFF
15	TRBV4-3	TRBJ2-1	many	CASSHLDRGTGEQFF
16	TRBV20-1	TRBJ2-1	few	CSARDLGGDTYNEQFF
17	TRBV5-1	TRBJ2-6	few	CASSWGLGETGANVLTF
16	TRBV29-1	TRBJ2-2	few	CSVSGTSGANTGELFF
13	TRBV20-1	TRBJ2-6	.	CSARETGANVLTF
14	TRBV20-1	TRBJ2-7	many	CSAPKTGSTYEQYF
15	TRBV4-1	TRBJ2-3	few	CASSQRTGDADTQYF
14	TRBV27	TRBJ1-6	few	CASSPSDRSSPLHF
16	TRBV5-5	TRBJ2-3	.	CASSYGSGGDTDTQYF
15	TRBV5-1	TRBJ2-2	.	CASSNTGLNTGELFF
14	TRBV20-1	TRBJ1-4	few	CSARQDSRNEKLFF
16	TRBV20-1	TRBJ2-1	once	CCASPQRDNTYNEQFF
14	TRBV5-1	TRBJ2-1	few	CASSFGGHFYEQFF
16	TRBV7-9	TRBJ2-3	few	CASSLVGGRITDTQYF
13	TRBV5-1	TRBJ2-5	.	CASRTGRGETQYF
16	TRBV5-1	TRBJ2-3	many	CASSSSQSRGTDTQYF
12	TRBV5-1	TRBJ1-2	.	CASSTEGYGYTF
13	TRBV5-1	TRBJ2-5	many	CASSLGSAETQYF
14	TRBV3-1	TRBJ1-1	.	CASSPQDVKTEAFF